The rows below give T cell receptor beta chains drawn from one sample of a study of memory CD8 T cells in hepatitis C reinfection. Produced via immunoSEQ multiplex PCR; TCRdb's table is partial and in-frame only. In the table there are roughly 43,000 clones, approximately 90% of which are singletons. The sequenced sample consisted of naive CD8+ T cells sorted from blood. The origin of the receptors is a man younger than 30 with hepatitis C virus infection. Both conserved end residues are part of each CDR3. The D gene is left open where the match is weak. Part of the rows lack a size; the others show once, few, many or a class for expanded clones.

abundance,v_gene,j_gene,d_gene,CDR3aa,CDR3nt
-,TRBV11-2,TRBJ2-2,TRBD1,CASSLPLDRTGLTGELFF,TGTGCCAGCAGCTTACCCCTCGACAGGACAGGGCTCACCGGGGAGCTGTTTTTT
-,TRBV11-2,TRBJ1-3,-,CASSLFEASGNTIYF,TGTGCCAGCAGCTTATTTGAGGCCTCTGGAAACACCATATATTTT
-,TRBV4-3,TRBJ2-5,-,CASSQGWPGETQYF,TGCGCCAGCAGCCAAGGGTGGCCGGGAGAGACCCAGTACTTC
once,TRBV4-1,TRBJ2-1,-,CASSHFLGLYNEQFF,TGCGCCAGCAGCCATTTTCTGGGCCTTTACAATGAGCAGTTCTTC
few,TRBV4-1,TRBJ2-7,-,CASSQSGEDEQYF,TGCGCCAGCAGCCAATCTGGCGAGGACGAGCAGTACTTC
few,TRBV6-5,TRBJ1-1,TRBD1,CASSTRTGHTEAFF,TGTGCCAGCAGTACCCGGACAGGCCACACTGAAGCTTTCTTT
-,TRBV29-1,TRBJ1-1,TRBD1,CSVEGQGMNTEAFF,TGCAGCGTTGAGGGACAGGGAATGAACACTGAAGCTTTCTTT
once,TRBV4-1,TRBJ2-3,-,CASSQGSGGMMTDTQYF,TGCGCCAGCAGCCAAGGGTCCGGAGGGATGATGACAGATACGCAGTATTTT
-,TRBV5-5,TRBJ2-7,TRBD1,CASSPTGGMYEQYF,TGTGCCAGCAGCCCGACAGGGGGCATGTACGAGCAGTACTTC
-,TRBV29-1,TRBJ2-1,-,CSVEGGPPNEQFF,TGCAGCGTTGAAGGGGGGCCGCCTAATGAGCAGTTCTTC
-,TRBV5-5,TRBJ2-7,-,CASSRLRDEQYF,TGTGCCAGCAGCAGGCTCAGGGACGAGCAGTACTTC
-,TRBV27,TRBJ2-1,-,CASSLSGGGYYNEQFF,TGTGCCAGCAGTTTATCTGGGGGGGGCTACTACAATGAGCAGTTCTTC
-,TRBV7-9,TRBJ2-3,TRBD2,CASSLGTSGGTDTQYF,TGTGCCAGCAGCTTAGGGACTAGCGGGGGCACAGATACGCAGTATTTT
-,TRBV5-4,TRBJ2-7,TRBD2,CASSLEREIVYEQYF,TGTGCCAGCAGCCTGGAGCGGGAAATAGTTTACGAGCAGTACTTC
-,TRBV4-1,TRBJ2-5,-,CASSQEWGVGETQYF,TGCGCCAGCAGCCAAGAATGGGGGGTGGGGGAGACCCAGTACTTC
-,TRBV7-2,TRBJ2-1,TRBD2,CASSPGTSGYNEQFF,TGTGCCAGCAGCCCCGGGACTAGCGGTTACAATGAGCAGTTCTTC
-,TRBV27,TRBJ1-6,-,CASSLGQGINSPLHF,TGTGCCAGCAGTTTAGGGCAGGGGATTAATTCACCCCTCCACTTT
-,TRBV2,TRBJ2-7,TRBD2,CASSRPGLAESYEQYF,TGTGCCAGCAGTCGTCCGGGACTAGCGGAGTCCTACGAGCAGTACTTC
once,TRBV7-6,TRBJ1-5,-,CASSLRPGLRVNQPQHF,TGTGCCAGCAGCCTCCGACCGGGATTAAGGGTCAATCAGCCCCAGCATTTT
-,TRBV5-4,TRBJ2-4,TRBD1,CASSSFDRASIQYF,TGTGCCAGCAGCTCTTTCGACAGGGCAAGCATTCAGTACTTC
-,TRBV7-9,TRBJ1-6,TRBD1,CASSSGTGGWNSPLHF,TGTGCCAGCAGCTCCGGGACAGGGGGTTGGAATTCACCCCTCCACTTT
-,TRBV19,TRBJ2-3,-,CASSIVAGDTQYF,TGTGCCAGTAGTATAGTGGCAGGGGATACGCAGTATTTT
-,TRBV5-1,TRBJ2-3,TRBD1,CASSLGTGGDTDTQYF,TGCGCCAGCAGCTTGGGGACAGGGGGGGACACAGATACGCAGTATTTT
-,TRBV2,TRBJ2-2,-,CASSEVGPLAETGELFF,TGTGCCAGCAGTGAAGTCGGTCCGCTAGCAGAGACCGGGGAGCTGTTTTTT
-,TRBV5-5,TRBJ2-5,-,CASSSTEETQYF,TGTGCCAGCAGCTCGACAGAAGAGACCCAGTACTTC
-,TRBV5-1,TRBJ1-5,TRBD1,CARTRDRYNQPQHF,TGCGCCAGAACCCGGGACAGATATAATCAGCCCCAGCATTTT
-,TRBV7-9,TRBJ1-3,-,CASSFSARGDTIYF,TGTGCCAGCAGCTTTTCCGCGAGAGGAGACACCATATATTTT
-,TRBV9,TRBJ2-2,TRBD1,CASSVGWGTGAGELFF,TGCGCCAGCAGCGTAGGTTGGGGGACAGGGGCCGGGGAGCTGTTTTTT
-,TRBV5-5,TRBJ1-2,-,CASSLGQGGNYGYTF,TGTGCCAGCAGCTTGGGACAAGGGGGTAATTATGGCTACACCTTC
-,TRBV30,TRBJ2-3,TRBD1,CAWDRGQADTQYF,TGTGCCTGGGACAGGGGGCAAGCAGATACGCAGTATTTT
-,TRBV27,TRBJ1-1,-,CASRSGMGTEAFF,TGTGCCAGCAGATCAGGGATGGGCACTGAAGCTTTCTTT
-,TRBV27,TRBJ2-1,-,CASSLSLFTGNEQFF,TGTGCCAGCAGTTTATCGCTATTTACTGGCAATGAGCAGTTCTTC
-,TRBV4-1,TRBJ2-7,TRBD2,CASSHSTGTSVHEQYF,TGTGCCAGCAGCCATTCTACCGGGACTAGCGTACACGAGCAGTACTTC
-,TRBV7-6,TRBJ2-3,TRBD2,CASSLALLAETTDTQYF,TGTGCCAGCAGCTTAGCGCTCCTAGCGGAGACCACAGATACGCAGTATTTT
few,TRBV28,TRBJ2-3,TRBD2,CATTREDSTDTQYF,TGTGCGACCACCCGGGAGGATAGCACAGATACGCAGTATTTT
-,TRBV21-1,TRBJ2-3,-,CASSPRQGSRDTQYF,TGTGCCAGCAGCCCTCGACAGGGGAGTAGGGATACGCAGTATTTT
-,TRBV7-8,TRBJ2-2,-,CASSLGLTAKGGELFF,TGTGCCAGCAGCTTAGGTTTGACAGCTAAGGGAGGGGAGCTGTTTTTT
-,TRBV5-1,TRBJ2-1,-,CASSSTRDWPNNEQFF,TGCGCCAGCAGCTCCACCCGGGACTGGCCAAACAATGAGCAGTTCTTC
once,TRBV2,TRBJ1-2,-,CASRGVYGYTF,TGTGCCAGCAGAGGAGTTTATGGCTACACCTTC
-,TRBV10-3,TRBJ1-2,-,CATYVEGLRVGYGYTF,TGTGCCACTTACGTGGAGGGCCTCCGGGTGGGCTATGGCTACACCTTC
-,TRBV6-5,TRBJ2-5,TRBD1,CASSSGQGVETQYF,TGTGCCAGCAGTTCCGGACAGGGGGTCGAGACCCAGTACTTC